This T cell receptor (beta chain) was profiled in a study of cytomegalovirus exposure and HLA in healthy donors. On the study more broadly: The approximately 120 million unique TCR beta sequences, from about 179 million T cells, were found by an earlier analysis. Study-wide findings and caveats: Some public TCRs appeared in many individuals, while most sequences were rare. Links to common viral pathogens appeared, in a later analysis, for several of the most significant clusters.

In regard to this clone: What it binds is unknown.

Trimming pared 8 bases from V and 8 bases from J, leaving 18 bases between. Germline V lookup: CDR1 PRHDT, CDR2 FYEKMQ (reference sequence). The CDR3 has 13 amino acids. It was with 60 Vbeta and 13 Jbeta primers that the PCR ran. Measured with immunoSEQ multiplex PCR; TCRdb has only the in-frame clones, and not every one. The table shows roughly 120,000 clones, with about 72% occurring only once. This receptor was obtained from a man between 45 and 60 years old in good health and CMV-seropositive. This chain links TRBV13 with TRBJ1-2; the D is unclear. The sample comprised PBMCs. The CDR3 nucleotides are TGTGCCAGCGCCGAAGCGGTAACGGGGGGCTACACCTTC. Protein product: CASAEAVTGGYTF. The full variable domain, with the rest looked up from reference TRBV13 and TRBJ1-2, is AAGVIQSPRHLIKEKRETATLKCYPIPRHDTVYWYQQGPGQDPQFLISFYEKMQSDKGSIPDRFSAQQFSDYHSELNMSSLELGDSALYFCASAEAVTGGYTFGSGTRLTVV.